Listed here are 24 T cell receptor beta chains from one sample, sequenced in a study of shared T cell receptors in the human thymus. TCRdb's copy holds only in-frame clones and misses some; the assay was immunoSEQ multiplex PCR. This table holds roughly 700,000 clones, 70% to 90% found once. These same records also appear under a second study, on human thymus T cells.

The sample was thymocytes. Every receptor here comes from a boy younger than two with a congenital heart defect.

V usage is TRBV4-1 and J usage is TRBJ2-3; D is uncertain. The CDR3 has 16 amino acids. Trimming cost V 1 base and J 6 bases, with 17 bases left between them. From germline, CDR1 is MGHRA and CDR2 YSYEKL. CDR3 sequence (DNA): TGCGCCAGCAGCCAAGTAGGAACGGCCGACATGGATACGCAGTATTTT. Translation gives CASSQVGTADMDTQYF.

Points on this clone: In the same sample, other DNA sequences code for this CDR3. The CDR3 loop reads CASSLGGGETQYF. The CDR3 coding sequence is TGCGCCAGCAGCTTGGGCGGGGGTGAGACCCAGTACTTC. This rearrangement joins TRBV5-1 to TRBJ2-5; 7 bases line up with TRBD2. Germline V CDR1 and CDR2: SGHRS, YFSETQ. V was clipped by 0 bases and J by 5 bases; unmatched bases: 1. This CDR3 is built from 13 residues.

The V gene is TRBV19, the J gene TRBJ1-2; tentatively, D is TRBD1 (6 bases). This CDR3 is built from 14 residues. Trimming pared 2 bases from V and 10 bases from J, leaving 17 bases between. Germline-derived CDR1 and CDR2 are LNHDA and SQIVND (reference sequence). This CDR3 is CASSIMNRDMVYTF. DNA for the CDR3: TGTGCCAGTAGTATAATGAACAGGGATATGGTCTACACCTTC.

This sequence joins TRBV6-1 and TRBJ2-4; 7 bases fit TRBD2. CDR3 length: 17 residues. Germline values: CDR1 MNHNS, CDR2 SASEGT. V was pared by 0 bases and J by 1 base, with 6 bases of the junction left unmatched. In DNA form, the CDR3 reads TGTGCCAGCAGTGAAGCCTGGCGGGAGCGGGCCAAAAACATTCAGTACTTC. Translation: CASSEAWRERAKNIQYF.

This chain links TRBV30 with TRBJ2-3; D perhaps matches TRBD2 (6 bases). The germline V gene encodes CDR1 GTSNPN and CDR2 SVGIG (reference sequence). There are 14 residues in the CDR3. V lost 2 bases and J lost 1, with 10 bases in between. The CDR3 DNA reads as TGTGCCTGGAGTCCATCTAGCGGCACAGATACGCAGTATTTT. Its protein product is CAWSPSSGTDTQYF.

The CDR3 DNA follows: TGTGCCAGCAGCCGGCCTCTGGCGGGAGGGCCAGATACGCAGTATTTT. Protein product: CASSRPLAGGPDTQYF. The chain is built from TRBV4-2 and TRBJ2-3, with 9 bases lining up with TRBD2. The CDR3 runs 16 residues. The germline V gene has CDR1 LGHNA and CDR2 YNFKEQ. J gave up 4 bases and V 4 bases, and 9 bases lay outside the gene matches.

The J gene is TRBJ2-2, the V gene TRBV27; possible D gene TRBD1, 5 bases. Per germline, CDR1 MNHEY and CDR2 SMNVEV (reference sequence). The CDR3 is 16 amino acids. V lost 6 bases to trimming and J lost 5 bases, with 19 bases between them. The CDR3 nucleotides are TGTGCCAGCAGACCAGGGCCCCCCCTCGGAACCGGGGAGCTGTTTTTT. Encoded protein: CASRPGPPLGTGELFF.

The chain employs TRBV28 and TRBJ2-3; 10 bases are a match to TRBD2. The V segment lost 3 bases and the J segment 1 base; nucleotides outside the gene matches: 7. Germline-derived CDR1 and CDR2 are MDHEN and SYDVKM. This CDR3 spans 17 amino acids. This CDR3 is CASSFPASGRGTDTQYF. DNA for the CDR3: TGTGCCAGCAGTTTCCCGGCTAGCGGGAGAGGCACAGATACGCAGTATTTT.

This clone occurred a few times. The J gene is TRBJ2-7, the V gene TRBV28, with D hard to call. The CDR3 covers 13 residues. Germline loops: CDR1 MDHEN, CDR2 SYDVKM. V lost 0 bases and J lost 0, with 3 bases in between. The CDR3 here is CASSLWASYEQYF. Written as DNA, the CDR3 is TGTGCCAGCAGTTTATGGGCCTCCTACGAGCAGTACTTC.

The J gene is TRBJ2-1, the V gene TRBV6-6; 7 bases align to TRBD2. The ends lost 7 bases at V and 8 bases at J; junction bases unmatched: 8. CDR3 size: 13 residues. Germline V CDR1 and CDR2: MNHNY, SVGAGI (reference sequence). The CDR3 DNA follows: TGTGCCAGCACCCTGCGACTAGCCCATGAGCAGTTCTTC. It translates to CASTLRLAHEQFF.

CDR3 nucleotide sequence: TGCAGCGTTGAGGAGGGGGCGGATGAAAAACTGTTTTTT. This gives the protein CSVEEGADEKLFF. The chain combines TRBV29-1 with TRBJ1-4; 7 bases map to TRBD1. With 3 bases clipped from V and 6 bases from J, the junction kept 4 bases outside the gene matches. The CDR3 loop spans 13 amino acids. Germline CDR1 and CDR2: SQVTM and ANQGSEA.

The genes are TRBV19 and TRBJ2-5; the D gene is possibly TRBD2 (6 bases). Trimming removed 0 bases at V and 0 bases at J, with 14 bases between. The length of the CDR3 is 17 residues. Germline-derived CDR1 and CDR2 are LNHDA and SQIVND (reference sequence). Here the CDR3 reads CASSIDRLADNQETQYF. The CDR3 DNA is TGTGCCAGTAGTATAGATAGGTTAGCGGACAACCAAGAGACCCAGTACTTC.

The chain carries TRBV7-2 and TRBJ2-5; possible D gene TRBD2, 5 bases. The germline gives CDR1 SGHTA, CDR2 FQGNSA. The V gene lost 1 base and the J gene lost 13 bases, with 19 bases spanning the gap. This CDR3 has 14 amino acids. The CDR3, as DNA: TGTGCCAGCAGCTTAGAGGGTGGTCGCCCTGCGGGGTACTTC. Protein sequence: CASSLEGGRPAGYF. Looking up the rest from reference TRBV7-2 and TRBJ2-5 gives the full variable domain: GAGVSQSPSNKVTEKGKDVELRCDPISGHTALYWYRQSLGQGLEFLIYFQGNSAPDKSGLPSDRFSAERTGGSVSTLTIQRTQQEDSAVYLCASSLEGGRPAGYFGPGTRLLVL.

V is TRBV15 and J is TRBJ2-1; 10 nucleotides agree with TRBD2. The CDR3 consists of 17 residues. Germline lookup yields CDR1 LNHNV and CDR2 YYDKDF (reference sequence). V was clipped by 3 bases and J by 0 bases; unmatched bases: 5. Here the CDR3 reads CATSSVAGGFSYNEQFF. CDR3 bases: TGTGCCACCAGCAGTGTAGCGGGAGGTTTCTCCTACAATGAGCAGTTCTTC.

This chain links TRBV5-4 with TRBJ2-7; D might be TRBD2 (6 bases). Looked up from germline, CDR1 is SGHNT and CDR2 is YYREEE (reference sequence). This CDR3 is 15 amino acids long. V dropped 2 bases and J dropped 5 bases, with 17 bases sitting between them. The CDR3 DNA reads as TGTGCCAGCAGCTTAAAACCTAGCGCCGCTCACGAGCAGTACTTC. The encoded protein is CASSLKPSAAHEQYF.

This rearrangement joins TRBV27 to TRBJ1-5; 8 bases are shared with TRBD1. Germline-derived CDR1 and CDR2 are MNHEY and SMNVEV (reference sequence). The CDR3 consists of 17 residues. V shed 5 bases, J shed 2 bases, and the junction held 11 bases outside the gene matches. CDR3 region: CASSPWSDRAGNQPQHF. The CDR3 region has the DNA TGTGCCAGCAGTCCGTGGTCGGACAGGGCCGGCAATCAGCCCCAGCATTTT.

This clone was observed a few times. The chain has TRBV18 and TRBJ1-2, with a weak D call TRBD1 (5 bases). Trimming pared 4 bases from V and 7 bases from J, leaving 16 bases between. The CDR3 runs to 14 residues. Germline-derived CDR1 and CDR2 are KGHSH and LQKENI. The CDR3: CASSQTRGAGGYTF. The CDR3 DNA sequence: TGTGCCAGCTCACAGACGCGGGGCGCGGGTGGCTACACCTTC. The variable domain in full, with the rest retrieved from reference TRBV18 and TRBJ1-2, is NAGVMQNPRHLVRRRGQEARLRCSPMKGHSHVYWYRQLPEEGLKFMVYLQKENIIDESGMPKERFSAEFPKEGPSILRIQQVVRGDSAAYFCASSQTRGAGGYTFGSGTRLTVV.

The gene calls are TRBV4-3 and TRBJ2-1; D might be TRBD2 (5 bases). The length of the CDR3 is 16 residues. The germline CDR1 and CDR2 sequences are LGHNA and YSLEER. Between the trimmed V and J ends, which lost 2 bases and 1 base, there was a span of 12 bases. CDR3 in DNA: TGCGCCAGCAGCCAACTCGTGACTATATCCTACAATGAGCAGTTCTTC. Its protein is CASSQLVTISYNEQFF.

The chain is built from TRBV5-1 and TRBJ2-7; 11 bases agree with TRBD2. The V gene end was trimmed by 0 bases and the J gene end by 4 bases; junction bases not matched to a gene: 6. From germline, CDR1 is SGHRS and CDR2 YFSETQ. CDR3 size: 16 residues. The CDR3 nucleotides are TGCGCCAGCAGCTTGGACCCCGGGACTAGCGGATACGAGCAGTACTTC. It yields the protein CASSLDPGTSGYEQYF.

A note on this clone: The same CDR3 also results from other DNA sequences found in this sample. The chain recombines TRBV7-9 with TRBJ2-7; D gene uncertain. V lost 5 bases and J lost 1, with 3 bases in between. The CDR3 covers 11 residues. Germline loops: CDR1 SEHNR, CDR2 FQNEAQ (reference sequence). Here the CDR3 reads CASSLSYEQYF. CDR3 bases: TGTGCCAGCAGCCTTTCCTACGAGCAGTACTTC. Complete variable domain (other parts from reference TRBV7-9 and TRBJ2-7): DTGVSQNPRHKITKRGQNVTFRCDPISEHNRLYWYRQTLGQGPEFLTYFQNEAQLEKSRLLSDRFSAERPKGSFSTLEIQRTEQGDSAMYLCASSLSYEQYFGPGTRLTVT.

V is TRBV7-3 and J is TRBJ1-2; 7 bases align to TRBD1. The CDR3 has 15 residues. Losses at the gene ends were 2 bases for V and 1 base for J; bases not matched to a gene: 4. The germline V gene encodes CDR1 SGHTA and CDR2 FQGTGA. The chain's CDR3 is CASSLDDRDNYGYTF. CDR3 DNA sequence: TGTGCCAGCAGCTTAGACGACAGGGATAACTATGGCTACACCTTC.

This sequence joins TRBV2 and TRBJ2-2; D is unresolved. Germline V gene data show CDR1 as SNHLY and CDR2 as FYNNEI. Trimming shortened V by 7 bases and J by 4 bases, and 19 bases separated the two germline ends. The CDR3 consists of 16 residues. The CDR3 region is CASTIEVSVGTGELFF. CDR3 nucleotides: TGTGCCAGCACCATAGAAGTATCTGTCGGCACCGGGGAGCTGTTTTTT.

The chain uses TRBV19 and TRBJ2-7, with TRBD2 as a possible D gene (6 bases). The germline V and J ends were trimmed by 6 bases and 3 bases, with 18 bases remaining between them. CDR3 length: 15 amino acids. Per the germline V gene, CDR1 is LNHDA and CDR2 is SQIVND (reference sequence). CDR3 residues: CASRGRSRGLYEQYF. The CDR3 DNA follows: TGTGCCAGTAGGGGTAGATCCCGGGGACTCTACGAGCAGTACTTC.

CDR3 region: CASSFGGWGAGANVLTF. The CDR3 DNA sequence: TGTGCCAGCAGCTTTGGGGGTTGGGGGGCTGGGGCCAACGTCCTGACTTTC. V usage is TRBV7-2 and J usage is TRBJ2-6; weak D call: TRBD2 (6 bases). The CDR3 covers 17 residues. Germline CDR1 is SGHTA and CDR2 is FQGNSA. With 3 bases removed from V and 2 bases from J, the gap between germline ends came to 14 bases.